A single sample is the source of the 30 T cell receptor beta chains below, sequenced in a study of T cell responses to AZD1222 COVID-19 vaccine. The repertoire was sequenced with immunoSEQ multiplex PCR; TCRdb's copy has only in-frame clones and lacks some. Of under 200,000 clones listed, roughly 93% are singletons. The sample in question was peripheral blood, obtained on day 0 of AZD1222 vaccination. The receptor source for this set is an adult in good health.

This clone is a singleton in its sample. V gene TRBV4-1 combines with J gene TRBJ2-1; no clear D. This CDR3 is built from 15 residues. From germline, CDR1 is MGHRA and CDR2 YSYEKL. Trimming left V 0 bases short and J 7 bases short, with 13 bases between. The CDR3 here is CASSQEKWAGNEQFF. In DNA, the CDR3 is TGCGCCAGCAGCCAAGAGAAATGGGCTGGTAATGAGCAGTTCTTC.

This clone was seen a single time. The rearrangement uses TRBV16 and TRBJ1-4; D is unclear. In germline, CDR1 is KGHSY, CDR2 FQNENV. Trimming pared 0 bases from V and 0 bases from J, leaving 8 bases between. The CDR3 sequence is 16 residues long. Here the CDR3 reads CASSQSDLATNEKLFF. The CDR3 bases are TGTGCCAGCAGCCAATCAGACCTGGCAACTAATGAAAAACTGTTTTTT. The full variable domain, rest sourced from reference TRBV16 and TRBJ1-4, is GEEVAQTPKHLVRGEGQKAKLYCAPIKGHSYVFWYQQVLKNEFKFLISFQNENVFDETGMPKERFSAKCLPNSPCSLEIQATKLEDSAVYFCASSQSDLATNEKLFFGSGTQLSVL.

The J gene is TRBJ1-2, the V gene TRBV4-1, with D possibly matching TRBD1 (5 bases). CDR3 length: 14 amino acids. V shed 1 base and J shed 2 bases, with 8 bases lying between them. Per germline, CDR1 MGHRA and CDR2 YSYEKL. The CDR3 DNA is TGCGCCAGCAGCCAAGTAGGGGACAACTATGGCTACACCTTC. Amino acid sequence: CASSQVGDNYGYTF.

The chain recombines TRBV7-8 with TRBJ1-2, with D maybe TRBD1 (6 bases). The germline V gene encodes CDR1 SGHVS and CDR2 FQNEAQ. The CDR3 extends over 14 amino acids. V lost 2 bases and J 4 bases, leaving 11 bases between the germline ends. CDR3 region: CASSLSGDFYGYTF. In DNA, the CDR3 is TGTGCCAGCAGCTTATCAGGGGATTTCTATGGCTACACCTTC.

The V and J genes are TRBV14 and TRBJ1-6, with D uncertain. Germline assignment: CDR1 SGHDN and CDR2 FVKESK. V shed 2 bases and J shed 7 bases, with 12 bases lying between them. The CDR3 is 15 residues long. The CDR3: CASSQQNLRNSPLHF. The CDR3 DNA reads as TGTGCCAGCAGCCAACAGAATCTACGGAATTCACCCCTCCACTTT.

The CDR3: CASSRNLYNEQFF. CDR3 DNA: TGTGCCAGCAGCCGCAACCTTTACAATGAGCAGTTCTTC. The rearrangement uses TRBV7-7 and TRBJ2-1; D remains ambiguous. The CDR3 totals 13 residues. Trimming left V 5 bases short and J 4 bases short, with 9 bases between. CDR1 is SSHAT and CDR2 is FNYEAQ in the germline V gene (reference sequence).

This chain's CDR3 is CAWSGGYEQFF. Written as DNA, the CDR3 is TGTGCCTGGAGTGGGGGATATGAGCAGTTCTTC. This chain connects TRBV30 to TRBJ2-1, with unresolved D. This CDR3 has 11 residues. Per germline, CDR1 GTSNPN and CDR2 SVGIG (reference sequence). Between the trimmed V and J ends, which lost 1 base and 8 bases, there was a span of 6 bases.

This clone occurred once. V and J are TRBV10-3 and TRBJ1-1; D gene uncertain. Germline values: CDR1 ENHRY, CDR2 SYGVKD. CDR3 length equals 13 residues. Deletions cut 7 bases from V and 6 bases from J, with 15 bases between. CDR3 residues: CAITPTQGAEAFF. The DNA of the CDR3 is TGTGCCATCACCCCTACTCAAGGCGCTGAAGCTTTCTTT.

The J gene is TRBJ1-5, the V gene TRBV6-1; D unclear. Between the trimmed V and J ends, which lost 1 base and 2 bases, there was a span of 9 bases. The germline gives CDR1 MNHNS, CDR2 SASEGT. This CDR3 comprises 15 residues. CDR3 DNA sequence: TGTGCCAGCAGTGAAGGCCTCGGGGGCAATCAGCCCCAGCATTTT. The encoded protein is CASSEGLGGNQPQHF.

This clone was counted a single time. The chain couples TRBV4-1 to TRBJ1-2, with D maybe TRBD1 (5 bases). The ends were cut back, 4 bases at V and 2 bases at J, with 11 bases in the middle. The CDR3 loop spans 14 amino acids. Germline CDR1 MGHRA, CDR2 YSYEKL. CDR3 residues: CASSPYGGNYGYTF. Written as DNA, the CDR3 is TGCGCCAGCAGCCCGTACGGGGGGAACTATGGCTACACCTTC.

V usage is TRBV2 and J usage is TRBJ2-1, with D perhaps TRBD1 (5 bases). The CDR3 is made up of 14 amino acids. Trimming left V 6 bases short and J 8 bases short, with 17 bases between. Germline CDR1 and CDR2: SNHLY and FYNNEI. CDR3 sequence (DNA): TGTGCCAGCAGAGCAATGCAGGGTATCGATGAGCAGTTCTTC. It specifies CASRAMQGIDEQFF.

The chain carries TRBV6-5 and TRBJ1-6; no firm D call. V dropped 6 bases and J dropped 14 bases, with 11 bases sitting between them. This CDR3 is 11 amino acids long. Germline lookup yields CDR1 MNHEY and CDR2 SVGAGI. The CDR3 DNA reads TGTGCCAGCAGCAGAGGACCTACCCTCCACTTT. Translated: CASSRGPTLHF.

This clone came up once. V gene TRBV5-1 combines with J gene TRBJ1-6, with 10 positions matching TRBD1. This CDR3 has 19 residues. Trimming cost V 4 bases and J 1 base; bases outside gene matches: 11. Germline V gives CDR1 SGHRS, CDR2 YFSETQ. The CDR3 is CASSPRDRGSRSYNSPLHF. The DNA of the CDR3 is TGCGCCAGCAGCCCCCGGGACAGGGGATCTCGGTCCTATAATTCACCCCTCCACTTT.

This clone was recorded once. The chain links TRBV10-3 to TRBJ2-7; TRBD2 is a possible D gene (7 bases). CDR1 ENHRY and CDR2 SYGVKD come from the germline V gene. The CDR3 has 14 amino acids. V was trimmed by 1 base and J by 6 bases, leaving 13 bases between them. This CDR3 is CAISEFKGGGEQYF. The CDR3 DNA follows: TGTGCCATCAGTGAGTTCAAGGGAGGGGGCGAGCAGTACTTC.

V gene TRBV5-4 combines with J gene TRBJ2-3; 9 bases match TRBD2. Looked up from germline, CDR1 is SGHNT and CDR2 is YYREEE (reference sequence). The V and J ends lost 3 bases and 3 bases, in that order; junction bases with no gene match: 8. This CDR3 spans 16 amino acids. The CDR3, as DNA: TGTGCCAGCAGCTCCCAGACTAGCGGCCAAACAGATACGCAGTATTTT. It encodes CASSSQTSGQTDTQYF.

The chain links TRBV11-2 to TRBJ1-2; perhaps TRBD1 as D (5 bases). V lost 0 bases and J lost 1, with 18 bases in between. Germline V gene sequence: CDR1 SGHAT, CDR2 FQNNGV. The CDR3 has 18 residues. CDR3 nucleotides: TGTGCCAGCAGCTTAGATGGCAGGGTGACGGGGCTTAACTATGGCTACACCTTC. Its protein product is CASSLDGRVTGLNYGYTF. Drawing the rest from reference TRBV11-2 and TRBJ1-2, the complete variable domain is EAGVAQSPRYKIIEKRQSVAFWCNPISGHATLYWYQQILGQGPKLLIQFQNNGVVDDSQLPKDRFSAERLKGVDSTLKIQPAKLEDSAVYLCASSLDGRVTGLNYGYTFGSGTRLTVV.

The chain recombines TRBV3-1 (or the pseudogene TRBV3-2) with TRBJ1-3, with a weak D call TRBD1 (6 bases). The germline V gene has CDR1 LGHDT and CDR2 YNNKEL (reference sequence). V was cut by 4 bases and J by 3 bases, with 13 bases left in between. The CDR3 loop spans 15 amino acids. Here the CDR3 DNA reads TGTGCCAGCAGCCCCCTGACAGGAGGTGGAAACACCATATATTTT. Protein: CASSPLTGGGNTIYF.

The rearrangement joins TRBV24-1 to TRBJ1-2, with unresolved D. The CDR3 contains 13 residues. Trimming left V 2 bases short and J 4 bases short, with 7 bases between. Per germline, CDR1 KGHDR and CDR2 SFDVKD. The CDR3 protein is CATSDSSAYGYTF. The CDR3 DNA reads as TGTGCCACCAGTGATTCGTCCGCCTATGGCTACACCTTC.

A word on this clone: Other DNA sequences in this specimen translate into the identical CDR3. The chain links TRBV25-1 to TRBJ1-2, with D hard to call. In germline, CDR1 is MGHDK, CDR2 SYGVNS. The CDR3 sequence is 11 residues long. The V and J ends lost 4 bases and 4 bases respectively, with 4 bases between them. The CDR3 DNA reads TGTGCCAGCAGTGTGGGCTATGGCTACACCTTC. The encoded protein is CASSVGYGYTF.

V and J are TRBV5-6 and TRBJ1-4; D is undetermined. The CDR3 is 15 amino acids. Looked up from germline, CDR1 is SGHDT and CDR2 is YYEEEE. V was cut by 1 base and J by 0 bases, with 7 bases left in between. Here the CDR3 reads CASSLQDATNEKLFF. The CDR3, as DNA: TGTGCCAGCAGCTTGCAGGACGCAACTAATGAAAAACTGTTTTTT.

The table lists this clone with a count of one. The chain uses TRBV3-1 (or the pseudogene TRBV3-2) and TRBJ1-3; D not resolved. Germline V gene lookup returns CDR1 LGHDT and CDR2 YNNKEL (reference sequence). The V end was cut by 4 bases, the J end by 7 bases, with 20 bases between. The CDR3 extends over 16 amino acids. The CDR3 DNA reads TGTGCCAGCAGCCTAACCTACAGCCCTCGGGGTAACACCATATATTTT. Its translation is CASSLTYSPRGNTIYF.

The chain uses TRBV6-5 and TRBJ2-2, with D perhaps assigned TRBD1 or TRBD2 (5 bases each). Germline V gene lookup returns CDR1 MNHEY and CDR2 SVGAGI. V shed 6 bases and J shed 1 base, with 12 bases lying between them. This CDR3 is 15 amino acids long. This CDR3 reads CASSWGRRNTGELFF. The CDR3 DNA reads as TGTGCCAGCAGCTGGGGACGGAGGAACACCGGGGAGCTGTTTTTT.

The genes are TRBV25-1 and TRBJ2-7; a weak D match, TRBD1 (6 bases). The CDR3 has 15 residues. Germline CDR1 is MGHDK and CDR2 is SYGVNS. V lost 3 bases and J 2 bases, leaving 14 bases between the germline ends. Here the CDR3 reads CASSEVGKGAYEQYF. The DNA for the CDR3 is TGTGCCAGCAGTGAGGTTGGGAAGGGGGCCTACGAGCAGTACTTC.

This chain links TRBV12-5 with TRBJ2-7; D is ambiguous. Germline lookup yields CDR1 LGHNT and CDR2 FRNRAP. This CDR3 spans 16 amino acids. V was trimmed by 0 bases and J by 6 bases, leaving 18 bases between them. The CDR3 protein is CASGLVQTLLVGEQYF. CDR3 sequence (DNA): TGTGCTAGTGGTTTGGTACAGACCCTCCTGGTAGGCGAGCAGTACTTC.

J is TRBJ1-5 and V is TRBV19, with a possible D match to TRBD1 (5 bases). The V end lost 5 bases, the J end lost 3 bases, and 8 bases lay between the germline ends. In germline, CDR1 is LNHDA, CDR2 SQIVND (reference sequence). The CDR3 has 13 residues. CDR3 nucleotides: TGTGCCAGTAGTGGGACTCTCAATCAGCCCCAGCATTTT. It is translated as CASSGTLNQPQHF.

The rearrangement joins TRBV11-2 to TRBJ2-5; D tentatively fits TRBD1 or TRBD2 (5 bases each). Germline CDR1 is SGHAT and CDR2 is FQNNGV. Trimming shortened V by 1 base and J by 5 bases, and 14 bases separated the two germline ends. This CDR3 has 15 residues. In DNA form, the CDR3 reads TGTGCCAGCAGCTTAGCACCCGGGACCCGGGAGACCCAGTACTTC. This encodes CASSLAPGTRETQYF.

V and J are TRBV4-1 and TRBJ1-5; D remains unclear. The CDR3 extends over 13 amino acids. Trimming cost V 1 base and J 3 bases, with 4 bases left between them. Germline values: CDR1 MGHRA, CDR2 YSYEKL. Written as DNA, the CDR3 is TGCGCCAGCAGCCAAGCCCTCAATCAGCCCCAGCATTTT. It translates to CASSQALNQPQHF.

The V and J genes are TRBV20-1 and TRBJ2-1; tentatively, D is TRBD2 (6 bases). In germline, CDR1 is DFQATT, CDR2 SNEGSKA (reference sequence). The germline V and J ends were trimmed by 3 bases and 1 base, with 13 bases remaining between them. The CDR3 contains 15 residues. The CDR3 reads CSASRQGGSYNEQFF. The CDR3 DNA follows: TGCAGTGCTAGTAGGCAGGGAGGATCCTACAATGAGCAGTTCTTC.

The genes are TRBV2 and TRBJ2-5; D unresolved. The CDR3 covers 11 residues. Trimming left V 7 bases short and J 5 bases short, with 8 bases between. Germline V lookup: CDR1 SNHLY, CDR2 FYNNEI. The CDR3 is CASTWLETQYF. CDR3 bases: TGTGCCAGCACCTGGCTGGAGACCCAGTACTTC.

J is TRBJ1-1 and V is TRBV7-9; TRBD1 might be the D (5 bases). V dropped 1 base and J dropped 0 bases, with 9 bases sitting between them. Germline CDR1 SEHNR, CDR2 FQNEAQ (reference sequence). CDR3 length: 15 residues. The CDR3 spells CASSLVGHLNTEAFF. The CDR3 region has the DNA TGTGCCAGCAGCTTAGTTGGACACCTGAACACTGAAGCTTTCTTT.